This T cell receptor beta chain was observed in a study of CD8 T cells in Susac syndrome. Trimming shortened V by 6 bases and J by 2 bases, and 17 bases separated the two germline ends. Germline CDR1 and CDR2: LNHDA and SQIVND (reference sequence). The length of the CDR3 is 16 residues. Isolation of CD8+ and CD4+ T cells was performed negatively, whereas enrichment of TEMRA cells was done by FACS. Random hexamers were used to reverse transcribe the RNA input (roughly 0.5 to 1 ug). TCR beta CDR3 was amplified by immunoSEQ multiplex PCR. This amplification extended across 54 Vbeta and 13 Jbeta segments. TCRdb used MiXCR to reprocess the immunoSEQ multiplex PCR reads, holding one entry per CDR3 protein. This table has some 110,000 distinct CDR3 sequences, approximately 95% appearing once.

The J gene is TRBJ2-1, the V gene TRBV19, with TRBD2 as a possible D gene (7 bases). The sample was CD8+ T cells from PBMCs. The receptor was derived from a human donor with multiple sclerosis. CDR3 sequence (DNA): TGTGCCAGTAGCACACCAGGGGAGGGGACCTACAATGAGCAGTTCTTC. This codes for CASSTPGEGTYNEQFF. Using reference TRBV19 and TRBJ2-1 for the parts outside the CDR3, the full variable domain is DGGITQSPKYLFRKEGQNVTLSCEQNLNHDAMYWYRQDPGQGLRLIYYSQIVNDFQKGDIAEGYSVSREKKESFPLTVTSAQKNPTAFYLCASSTPGEGTYNEQFFGPGTRLTVL.